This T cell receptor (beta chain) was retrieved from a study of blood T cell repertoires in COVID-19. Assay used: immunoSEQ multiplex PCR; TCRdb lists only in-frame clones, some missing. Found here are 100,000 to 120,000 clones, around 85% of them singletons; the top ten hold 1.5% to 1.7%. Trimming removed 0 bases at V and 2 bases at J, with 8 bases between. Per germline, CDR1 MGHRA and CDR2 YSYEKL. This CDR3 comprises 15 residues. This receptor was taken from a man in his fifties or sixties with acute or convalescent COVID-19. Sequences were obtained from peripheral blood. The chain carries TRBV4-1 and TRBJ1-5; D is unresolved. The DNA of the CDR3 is TGCGCCAGCAGCCAAGACGCGGTTGGCAATCAGCCCCAGCATTTT. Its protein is CASSQDAVGNQPQHF.